One T cell receptor (beta chain) is described in this entry. The data stem from a study of shared clonotypes between healthy human individuals. Sequencing used immunoSEQ multiplex PCR; TCRdb keeps in-frame clones, though not all of them. The sample contains 550,000 to 600,000 clones, 95% to 98% of which appear only once. It was CD45RO-negative cells, positively selected for CCR7, that made up naive CD8 cells, with terminally differentiated effector memory CD45RA+ cells excluded. Deletions cut 5 bases from V and 5 bases from J, with 15 bases between. CDR1 and CDR2 (germline): SGHNT, YENEEA. CDR3 size: 15 residues.

This chain connects TRBV11-3 to TRBJ2-2; D possibly corresponds to TRBD1 (6 bases). This TCR derives from a man aged 30-40 years in good health. Sample: naive CD8+ T cells sorted from blood. The chain's CDR3 is CASSPYPQGTGELFF. Written as DNA, the CDR3 is TGTGCCAGCAGCCCTTACCCCCAGGGGACCGGGGAGCTGTTTTTT. Drawing the rest from reference TRBV11-3 and TRBJ2-2, the complete variable domain is EAGVVQSPRYKIIEKKQPVAFWCNPISGHNTLYWYLQNLGQGPELLIRYENEEAVDDSQLPKDRFSAERLKGVDSTLKIQPAELGDSAVYLCASSPYPQGTGELFFGEGSRLTVL.